This T cell receptor (beta chain) stems from a study of radiotherapy plus CTLA-4 blockade in lung cancer. Study-wide results and caveats: In blood, after radiotherapy plus ipilimumab, tumor-derived TCR clones expanded. Together with interferon-beta, which increased in serum after radiation, early dynamic changes in blood T cell clones were reportedly the best predictors of response.

The method was immunoSEQ multiplex PCR; TCRdb's version includes in-frame clones alone and lacks a portion of them. Among around 80,000 clones listed, over 70% were seen once. The table lists this clone with a count of one. Its target is not known. Ipilimumab-mediated CTLA-4 blockade plus focal radiation was given to patients having chemo-refractory metastatic non-small-cell lung cancer. Per germline, CDR1 SQVTM and CDR2 ANQGSEA. V gave up 0 bases and J gave up 4 bases; unmatched junction bases: 8. The CDR3 runs to 16 residues. This sequence was found in a human donor with non-small cell lung cancer whose response to radiotherapy plus ipilimumab could not be evaluated. Some clones in this sample may be carry-over from other donors' samples. This sample comprised peripheral blood, obtained from a patient treated with radiotherapy plus ipilimumab. The chain recombines TRBV29-1 with TRBJ2-1; 8 bases line up with TRBD2. The CDR3 loop is CSVEDIRGGRYNEQFF. CDR3 nucleotide sequence: TGCAGCGTTGAAGATATTCGGGGGGGCAGATACAATGAGCAGTTCTTC.